The present T cell receptor beta chain was sequenced within a study of CD8+CD57+ T cells in acquired aplastic anemia. Template material for TCR beta VDJ and CDR3 profiling consisted of genomic DNA. TCRdb reprocessed the reads with MiXCR, giving one entry per CDR3 protein. This table holds 400,000 to 450,000 distinct CDR3 sequences, about two thirds found once. V dropped 0 bases and J dropped 5 bases, with 9 bases sitting between them. CDR1 and CDR2 (germline): SGHRS, YFSETQ. CDR3 length: 13 amino acids. The sample taken for sequencing was sorted CD4+, CD8+, or CD8+CD57+ T cells (not recorded which) from PBMCs. The V and J genes are TRBV5-1 and TRBJ2-7; D possibly corresponds to TRBD1 (6 bases). The receptor comes from a human donor in good health, serving as a control. CDR3 sequence: CASSLGQVDEQYF. The DNA for the CDR3 is TGCGCCAGCAGCTTGGGACAGGTCGACGAGCAGTACTTC.